Below, one T cell receptor beta chain is given with its context. Its cognate antigen is unknown. The data stem from a study of metastatic and nonmetastatic thyroid tumors. Study details: Repertoires from malignant and benign thyroid patients were compared across blood and tumor or nodule tissue. Notes on the study in general: Malignant thyroid tumors reportedly had TCR beta diversity that was significantly higher than in benign nodules, in blood and tumor.

As originally analysed: A papillary thyroid cancer distant-metastasis classifier was built from CDR3 differences across clinicopathological groups. TCRdb re-analyzed the PCR reads through MiXCR. The V and J calls, along with clone size, are taken from TCRdb and not from the paper's own processing. Of roughly 38,000 clones listed, around an eighth were seen once; the top ten hold 9%. This CDR3 is built from 14 residues. V trimming: 5 bases; J trimming: 7 bases; junction bases outside the gene matches: 9. Germline V gives CDR1 GTSNPN, CDR2 SVGIG (reference sequence). Treatment of any kind had been given to no patient before thyroid surgery.

J is TRBJ2-1 and V is TRBV30; 9 nucleotides line up with TRBD1. The specimen was blood. The receptor was derived from a male donor with papillary thyroid cancer or a benign thyroid nodule (not recorded which). Some clones in this sample may be carry-over from other donors' samples. The CDR3 region is CAWEASGTGNEQFF. In nucleotides, the CDR3 is TGTGCCTGGGAGGCCTCCGGGACAGGGAATGAGCAGTTCTTC.